This T cell receptor (beta chain) was identified in a study of T cell changes during pregnancy in multiple sclerosis. Per the germline V gene, CDR1 is SGHRS and CDR2 is YFSETQ. The CDR3 runs to 15 residues. J lost 3 bases, V lost 5 bases, and 8 bases had no gene match. Here immunoSEQ multiplex PCR was the method, and the copy in TCRdb shows in-frame clones only, minus some. This table has 30,000 to 35,000 clones, around nine tenths appearing once. The chain joins TRBV5-1 to TRBJ2-7, with TRBD1 matching over 10 bases. The input for sequencing was CD4+ T cells from peripheral blood mononuclear cells, taken in the second trimester of pregnancy. The source is a female donor in good health, enrolled as a control in a pregnancy study. The CDR3 region is CASSLPGQGGYEQYF. CDR3 coding DNA: TGCGCCAGCAGTTTGCCTGGACAGGGGGGCTACGAGCAGTACTTC.